Listed below are T cell receptor beta chains from one sample, sequenced in a study of T cell changes during pregnancy in multiple sclerosis. Generated by immunoSEQ multiplex PCR, the TCRdb table keeps only in-frame clones and is missing some. The sample includes roughly 53,000 clones, 90% seen only once; the top ten take approximately 2.8%. Sequencing used CD8+ T cells from peripheral blood mononuclear cells, obtained before pregnancy. Receptors were obtained from a female donor with multiple sclerosis, enrolled in a pregnancy study. The CDR3 runs from the conserved cysteine through the conserved F or W. Fields, in order: clone size, CDR3 length, J gene, D gene, V gene, CDR3 DNA, CDR3 protein. D genes are given only for firm matches. For some rows the clone size is stated as once, few or many, or as a class when expanded; others skip it.

>once|15|TRBJ2-3|TRBD2|TRBV7-2
TGTGCCAGCAGCCAGACTAGCGGGGGGGCAGATACGCAGTATTTT
CASSQTSGGADTQYF
>few|16|TRBJ1-3|TRBD1|TRBV7-2
TGTGCCAGCAGCTACCCGGGACAGCCCATCGGAAACACCATATATTTT
CASSYPGQPIGNTIYF
>-|14|TRBJ1-1|-|TRBV10-2
TGCGCCAGCAGTCCGGGACACTTGAACACTGAAGCTTTCTTT
CASSPGHLNTEAFF
>-|16|TRBJ2-7|-|TRBV4-3
TGCGCCAGCAGCCAAGATCTGGGCAGTGCCTCCTACGAGCAGTACTTC
CASSQDLGSASYEQYF
>-|13|TRBJ2-7|-|TRBV6-5
TGTGCCAGCAGTTACGGACAGTCCTACGAGCAGTACTTC
CASSYGQSYEQYF
>-|16|TRBJ1-2|-|TRBV6-4
TGTGCCAGCAGTGACGACTTTGACTCATCCGGGGGGGGCTACACCTTC
CASSDDFDSSGGGYTF
>-|15|TRBJ2-3|-|TRBV6-6
TGTGCCAGCACCATACAGGGCCCCCCTAGGAACACGCAGTATTTT
CASTIQGPPRNTQYF
>-|13|TRBJ1-1|-|TRBV7-2
TGTGCCAGCAGCTCGGCCCTTGAGGCTGAAGCTTTCTTT
CASSSALEAEAFF
>-|18|TRBJ1-1|TRBD1|TRBV2
TGTGCCAGCACTGGACAGGGGCCACATATACTATTGAACACTGAAGCTTTCTTT
CASTGQGPHILLNTEAFF
>-|17|TRBJ1-1|-|TRBV7-3
TGTGCCAGCAGCTTAATATATCGAGGGGGACGGAACACTGAAGCTTTCTTT
CASSLIYRGGRNTEAFF
>-|14|TRBJ1-1|-|TRBV27
TGTGCCAGCAGTTTATTAGGGGGGAACACTGAAGCTTTCTTT
CASSLLGGNTEAFF
>-|12|TRBJ2-6|-|TRBV7-9
TGTGCCGTACTCTCTGGGGCCAACGTCCTGACTTTC
CAVLSGANVLTF
>-|15|TRBJ2-7|TRBD2|TRBV7-9
TGTGCCAGCAGCAACCTCCAAGCGGGGCCCTACGAGCAGTACTTC
CASSNLQAGPYEQYF
>-|15|TRBJ2-1|TRBD1|TRBV27
TGTGCCAGCAGTTCAGGACAGGGAAGGCGGAATGAGCAGTTCTTC
CASSSGQGRRNEQFF
>-|15|TRBJ2-5|-|TRBV7-6
TGTGCCAGCAGCTTTGCCAGGGCCCGACAAGAGACCCAGTACTTC
CASSFARARQETQYF
>medium-sized|15|TRBJ1-3|-|TRBV4-2
TGTGCCAGCAGCCAGTGGGCGGCGGGAGGAAACACCATATATTTT
CASSQWAAGGNTIYF
>-|16|TRBJ1-5|-|TRBV5-6
TGTGCCAGCAGCCAAACGACAGGACTTAGCAATCAGCCCCAGCATTTT
CASSQTTGLSNQPQHF
>once|16|TRBJ1-2|TRBD1|TRBV15
TGTGCCACCAGCCCGGACAGGGGAAGAGCTAACTATGGCTACACCTTC
CATSPDRGRANYGYTF
>-|14|TRBJ2-7|TRBD1|TRBV6-5
TGTGCCAGCAGTCCGGGACAGCACTCCTACGAGCAGTACTTC
CASSPGQHSYEQYF
>-|15|TRBJ1-6|TRBD1|TRBV4-2
TGTGCCAGCAGCCAAGAAACAGGGGATGATTCACCCCTCCACTTT
CASSQETGDDSPLHF
>-|12|TRBJ1-2|TRBD1|TRBV2
TGTGCCAGCCGACAGGGAGAGGAAGGCTACACCTTC
CASRQGEEGYTF
>-|14|TRBJ2-7|TRBD1|TRBV7-9
TGTGCCAGCAGCCTCCAGACAGGGGTGGACGAGCAGTACTTC
CASSLQTGVDEQYF
>-|16|TRBJ2-3|TRBD1|TRBV4-3
TGCGCCAGCAGCCAAGATCCCTGGACAGGGGCAGATACGCAGTATTTT
CASSQDPWTGADTQYF
>-|17|TRBJ1-2|-|TRBV9
TGTGCCAGCAGCGTAGGGGTCAACAGGGTTGGGTTCTATGGCTACACCTTC
CASSVGVNRVGFYGYTF
>-|14|TRBJ1-1|-|TRBV4-1
TGCGCCAGCAGCCTTGGGGCTATGAACACTGAAGCTTTCTTT
CASSLGAMNTEAFF